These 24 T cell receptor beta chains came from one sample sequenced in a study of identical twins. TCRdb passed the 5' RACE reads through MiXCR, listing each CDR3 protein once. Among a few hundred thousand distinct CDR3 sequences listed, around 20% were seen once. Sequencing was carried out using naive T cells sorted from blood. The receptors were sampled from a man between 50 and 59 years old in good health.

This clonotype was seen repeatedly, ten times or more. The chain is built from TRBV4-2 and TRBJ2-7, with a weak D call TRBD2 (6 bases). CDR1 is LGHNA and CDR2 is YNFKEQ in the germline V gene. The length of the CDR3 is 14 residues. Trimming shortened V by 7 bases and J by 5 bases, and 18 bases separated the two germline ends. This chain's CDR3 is CASKMMGRGNEQYF. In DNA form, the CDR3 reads TGTGCCAGCAAGATGATGGGTCGCGGGAACGAGCAGTACTTC.

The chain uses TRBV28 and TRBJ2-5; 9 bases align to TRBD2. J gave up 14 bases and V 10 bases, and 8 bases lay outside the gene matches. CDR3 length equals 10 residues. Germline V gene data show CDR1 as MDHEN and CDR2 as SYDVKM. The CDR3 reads CATRRGLAYF. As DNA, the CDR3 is TGTGCCACCCGGAGGGGACTAGCCTACTTC.

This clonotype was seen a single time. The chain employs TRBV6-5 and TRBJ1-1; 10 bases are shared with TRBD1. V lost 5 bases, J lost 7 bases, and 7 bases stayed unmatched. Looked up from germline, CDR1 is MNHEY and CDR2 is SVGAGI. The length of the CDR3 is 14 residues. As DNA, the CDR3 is TGTGCCAGCAGTAACGGACAGGGGGTCGGTGAAGCTTTCTTT. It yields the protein CASSNGQGVGEAFF.

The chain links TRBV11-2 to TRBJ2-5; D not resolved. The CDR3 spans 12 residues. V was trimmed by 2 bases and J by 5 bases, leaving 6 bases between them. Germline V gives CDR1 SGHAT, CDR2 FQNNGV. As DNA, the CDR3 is TGTGCCAGCAGCTTAAACAGCGAGACCCAGTACTTC. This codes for CASSLNSETQYF.

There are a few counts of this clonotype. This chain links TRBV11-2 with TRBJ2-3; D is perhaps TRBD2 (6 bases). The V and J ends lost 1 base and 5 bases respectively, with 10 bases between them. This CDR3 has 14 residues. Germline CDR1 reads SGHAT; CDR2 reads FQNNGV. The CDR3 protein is CASSLVLGLDTQYF. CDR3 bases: TGTGCCAGCAGCTTAGTACTGGGACTAGATACGCAGTATTTT.

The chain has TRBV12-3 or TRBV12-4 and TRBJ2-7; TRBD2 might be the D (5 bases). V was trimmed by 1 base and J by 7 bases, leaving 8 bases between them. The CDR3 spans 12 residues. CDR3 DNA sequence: TGTGCCAGCAGTTTAGAACGGGGAGAGCAGTACTTC. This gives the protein CASSLERGEQYF.

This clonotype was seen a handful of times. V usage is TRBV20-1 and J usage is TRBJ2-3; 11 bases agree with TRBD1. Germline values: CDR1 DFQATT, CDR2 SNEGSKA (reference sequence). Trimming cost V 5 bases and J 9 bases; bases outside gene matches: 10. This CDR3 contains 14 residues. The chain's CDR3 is CSADHGQGAQTQYF. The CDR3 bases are TGCAGTGCTGACCACGGACAGGGGGCCCAAACGCAGTATTTT.

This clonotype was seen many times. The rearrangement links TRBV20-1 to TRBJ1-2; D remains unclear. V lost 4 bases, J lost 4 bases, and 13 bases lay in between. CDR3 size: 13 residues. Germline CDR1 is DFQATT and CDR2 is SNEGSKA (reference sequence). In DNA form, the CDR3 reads TGCAGTGCTAAGATACAGAATCGCTATGGCTACACCTTC. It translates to CSAKIQNRYGYTF.

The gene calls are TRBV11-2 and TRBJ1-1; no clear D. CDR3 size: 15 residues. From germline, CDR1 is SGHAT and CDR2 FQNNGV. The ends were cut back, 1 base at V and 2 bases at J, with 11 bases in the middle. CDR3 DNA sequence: TGTGCCAGCAGCTTAGGAGAATACCTCAACACTGAAGCTTTCTTT. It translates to CASSLGEYLNTEAFF.

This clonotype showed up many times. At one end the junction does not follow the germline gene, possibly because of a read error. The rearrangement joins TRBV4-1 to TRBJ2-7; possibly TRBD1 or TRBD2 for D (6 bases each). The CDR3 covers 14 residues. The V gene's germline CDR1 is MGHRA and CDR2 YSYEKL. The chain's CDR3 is CASSQEVQGREQYF. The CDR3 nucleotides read TGCGCCAGCAGTCAAGAGGTGCAGGGGAGGGAGCAGTACTTC.

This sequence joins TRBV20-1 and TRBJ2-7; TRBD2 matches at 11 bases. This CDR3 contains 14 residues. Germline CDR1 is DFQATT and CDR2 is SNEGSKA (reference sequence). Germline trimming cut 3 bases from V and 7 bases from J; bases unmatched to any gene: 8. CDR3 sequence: CSASRSSGGWEQYF. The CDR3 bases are TGCAGTGCTAGTAGGTCTAGCGGGGGGTGGGAGCAGTACTTC.

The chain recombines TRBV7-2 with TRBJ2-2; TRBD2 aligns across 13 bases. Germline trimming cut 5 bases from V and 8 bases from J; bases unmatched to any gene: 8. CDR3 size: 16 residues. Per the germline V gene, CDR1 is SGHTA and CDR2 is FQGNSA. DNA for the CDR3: TGTGCCAGCAGCCCCCGGACTAGCGGGGGAGGTGGGGAGCTGTTTTTT. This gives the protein CASSPRTSGGGGELFF.

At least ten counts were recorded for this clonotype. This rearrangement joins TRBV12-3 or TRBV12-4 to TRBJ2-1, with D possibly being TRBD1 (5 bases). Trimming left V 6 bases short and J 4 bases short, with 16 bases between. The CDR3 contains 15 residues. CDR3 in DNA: TGTGCCAGCAGACCCCAGGGATTCCAATACAATGAGCAGTTCTTC. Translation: CASRPQGFQYNEQFF.

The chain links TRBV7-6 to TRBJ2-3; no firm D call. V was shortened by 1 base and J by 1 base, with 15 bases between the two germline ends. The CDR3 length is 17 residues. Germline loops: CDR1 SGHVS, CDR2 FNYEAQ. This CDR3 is CASSLEAAIPGTDTQYF. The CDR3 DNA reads TGTGCCAGCAGCTTAGAGGCAGCTATCCCAGGCACAGATACGCAGTATTTT.

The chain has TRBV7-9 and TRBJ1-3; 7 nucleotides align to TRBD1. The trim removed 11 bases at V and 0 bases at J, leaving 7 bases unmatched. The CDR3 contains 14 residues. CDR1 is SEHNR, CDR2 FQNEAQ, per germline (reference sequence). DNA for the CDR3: TGTGCCTACAGGGGAAGCCCCTCTGGAAACACCATATATTTT. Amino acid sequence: CAYRGSPSGNTIYF.

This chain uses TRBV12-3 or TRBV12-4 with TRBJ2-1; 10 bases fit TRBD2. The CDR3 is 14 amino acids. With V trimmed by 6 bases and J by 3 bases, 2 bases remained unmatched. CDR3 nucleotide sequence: TGTGCCAGCAGCTCTAGCGGGGGCTACAATGAGCAGTTCTTC. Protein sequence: CASSSSGGYNEQFF.

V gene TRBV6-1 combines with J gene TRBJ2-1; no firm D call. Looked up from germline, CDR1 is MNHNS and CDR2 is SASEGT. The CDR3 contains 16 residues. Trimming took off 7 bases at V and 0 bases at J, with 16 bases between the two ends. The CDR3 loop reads CASTKMPRGSYNEQFF. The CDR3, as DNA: TGTGCCAGCACCAAAATGCCTCGCGGCTCCTACAATGAGCAGTTCTTC.

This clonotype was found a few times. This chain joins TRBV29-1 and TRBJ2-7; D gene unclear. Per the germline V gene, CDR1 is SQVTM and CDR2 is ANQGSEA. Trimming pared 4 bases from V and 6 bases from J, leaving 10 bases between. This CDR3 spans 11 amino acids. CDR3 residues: CSVVGLSEQYF. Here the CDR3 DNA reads TGCAGCGTTGTGGGGTTGTCCGAGCAGTACTTC.

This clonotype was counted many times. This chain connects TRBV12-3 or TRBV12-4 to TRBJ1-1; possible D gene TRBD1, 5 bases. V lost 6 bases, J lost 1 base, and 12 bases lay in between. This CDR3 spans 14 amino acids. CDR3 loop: CASSSRVPNTEAFF. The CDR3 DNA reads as TGTGCCAGCAGCTCCAGGGTACCGAACACTGAAGCTTTCTTT.

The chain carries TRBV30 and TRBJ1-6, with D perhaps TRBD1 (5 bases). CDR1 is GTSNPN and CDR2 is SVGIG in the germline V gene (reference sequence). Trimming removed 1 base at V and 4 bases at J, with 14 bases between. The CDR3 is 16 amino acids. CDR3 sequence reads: CAWSALGGAYNSPLHF. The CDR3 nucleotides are TGTGCCTGGAGTGCCCTAGGAGGGGCATATAATTCACCCCTCCACTTT. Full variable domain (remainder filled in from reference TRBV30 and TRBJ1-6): SQTIHQWPATLVQPVGSPLSLECTVEGTSNPNLYWYRQAAGRGLQLLFYSVGIGQISSEVPQNLSASRPQDRQFILSSKKLLLSDSGFYLCAWSALGGAYNSPLHFGNGTRLTVT.

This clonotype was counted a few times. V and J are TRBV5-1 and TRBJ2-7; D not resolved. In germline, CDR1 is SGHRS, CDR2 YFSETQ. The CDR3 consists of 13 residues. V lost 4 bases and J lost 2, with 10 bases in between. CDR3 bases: TGCGCCAGCAGCGGAGACAACACCTACGAGCAGTACTTC. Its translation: CASSGDNTYEQYF.

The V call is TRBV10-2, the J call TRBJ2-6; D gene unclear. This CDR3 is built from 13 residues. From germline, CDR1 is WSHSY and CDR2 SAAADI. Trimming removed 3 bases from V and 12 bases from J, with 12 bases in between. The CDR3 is CASSDTDPLVLTF. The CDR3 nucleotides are TGCGCCAGCAGTGATACGGACCCTCTCGTCCTGACTTTC.

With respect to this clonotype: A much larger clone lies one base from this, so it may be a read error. The DNA of the CDR3 is TGCAGCGTTGAAATGGGGGGGGGGGCTTTCTTT. This encodes CSVEMGGGAFF. The chain couples TRBV29-1 to TRBJ1-1; D may be TRBD1 (5 bases). Per germline, CDR1 SQVTM and CDR2 ANQGSEA. This CDR3 is 11 amino acids long. V shed 2 bases and J shed 11 bases, with 12 bases lying between them.

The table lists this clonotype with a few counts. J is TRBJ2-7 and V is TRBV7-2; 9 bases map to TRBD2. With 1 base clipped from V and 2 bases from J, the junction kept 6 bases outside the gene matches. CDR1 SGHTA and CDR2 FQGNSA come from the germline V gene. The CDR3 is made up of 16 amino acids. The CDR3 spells CASSLVGSGSPYEQYF. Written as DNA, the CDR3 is TGTGCCAGCAGCTTAGTAGGTAGCGGGAGTCCCTACGAGCAGTACTTC.